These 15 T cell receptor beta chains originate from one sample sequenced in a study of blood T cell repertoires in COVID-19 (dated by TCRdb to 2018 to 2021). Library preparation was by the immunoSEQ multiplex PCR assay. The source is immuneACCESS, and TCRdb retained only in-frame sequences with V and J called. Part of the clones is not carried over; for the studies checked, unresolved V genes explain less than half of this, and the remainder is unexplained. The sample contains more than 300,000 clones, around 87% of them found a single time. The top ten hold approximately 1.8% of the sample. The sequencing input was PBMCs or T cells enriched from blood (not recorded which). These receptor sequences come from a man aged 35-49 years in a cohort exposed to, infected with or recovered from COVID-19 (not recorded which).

CDR3 loop: CARSVENTGELFF. CDR3 coding DNA: TGTGCCAGGAGTGTCGAGAACACCGGGGAGCTGTTTTTT. The chain couples TRBV7-9 to TRBJ2-2; D gene unclear. Germline V CDR1 and CDR2: SEHNR, FQNEAQ (reference sequence). There are 13 residues in the CDR3. Trimming removed 9 bases at V and 1 base at J, with 9 bases between.

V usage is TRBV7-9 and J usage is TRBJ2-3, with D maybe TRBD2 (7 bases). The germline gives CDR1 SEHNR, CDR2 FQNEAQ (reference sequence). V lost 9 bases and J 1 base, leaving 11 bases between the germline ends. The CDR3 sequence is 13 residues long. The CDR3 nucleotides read TGTGCCAGTCGGGGGGCCGGCACAGATACGCAGTATTTT. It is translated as CASRGAGTDTQYF.

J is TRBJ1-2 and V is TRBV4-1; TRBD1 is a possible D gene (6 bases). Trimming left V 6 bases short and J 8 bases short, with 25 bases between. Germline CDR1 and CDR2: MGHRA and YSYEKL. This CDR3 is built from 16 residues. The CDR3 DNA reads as TGCGCCAGCAGACCTCCCTCGGGGGGCGCGGGAGTAGGCTACACCTTC. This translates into CASRPPSGGAGVGYTF.

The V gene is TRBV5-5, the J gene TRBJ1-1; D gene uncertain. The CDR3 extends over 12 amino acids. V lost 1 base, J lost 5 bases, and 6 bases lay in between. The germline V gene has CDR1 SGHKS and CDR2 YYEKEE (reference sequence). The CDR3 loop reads CASSLPGTEAFF. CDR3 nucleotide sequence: TGTGCCAGCAGCTTGCCCGGGACTGAAGCTTTCTTT.

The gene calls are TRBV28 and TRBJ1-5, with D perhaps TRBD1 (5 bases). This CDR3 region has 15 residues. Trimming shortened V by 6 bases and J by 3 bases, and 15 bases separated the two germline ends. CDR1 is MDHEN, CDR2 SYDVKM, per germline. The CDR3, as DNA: TGTGCCAGCAGCAATCAGGGAAGGTCCAATCAGCCCCAGCATTTT. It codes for CASSNQGRSNQPQHF.

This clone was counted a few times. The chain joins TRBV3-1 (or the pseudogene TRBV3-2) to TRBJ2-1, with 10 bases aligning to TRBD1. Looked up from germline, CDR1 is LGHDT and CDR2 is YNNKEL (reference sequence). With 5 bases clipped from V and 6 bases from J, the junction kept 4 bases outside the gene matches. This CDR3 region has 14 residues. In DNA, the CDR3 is TGTGCCAGCAGCTACCGGACAGGGGGCAATGAGCAGTTCTTC. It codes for CASSYRTGGNEQFF.

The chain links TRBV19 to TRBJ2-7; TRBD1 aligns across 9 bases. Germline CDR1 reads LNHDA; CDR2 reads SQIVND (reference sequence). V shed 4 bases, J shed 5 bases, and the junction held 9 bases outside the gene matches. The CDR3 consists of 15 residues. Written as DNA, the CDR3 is TGTGCCAGTAGTACACAGGGGGCGCGGAGGGACGAGCAGTACTTC. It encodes CASSTQGARRDEQYF.

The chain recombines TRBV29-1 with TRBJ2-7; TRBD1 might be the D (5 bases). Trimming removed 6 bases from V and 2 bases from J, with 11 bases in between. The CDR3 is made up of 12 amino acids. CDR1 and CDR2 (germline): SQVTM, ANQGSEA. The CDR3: CSVRQQPYEQYF. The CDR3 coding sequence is TGCAGCGTGCGACAGCAACCCTACGAGCAGTACTTC.

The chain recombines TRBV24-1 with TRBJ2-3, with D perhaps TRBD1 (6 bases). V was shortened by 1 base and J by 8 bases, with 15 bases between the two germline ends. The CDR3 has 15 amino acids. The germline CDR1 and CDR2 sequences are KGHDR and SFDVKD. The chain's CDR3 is CATSDLGQGRGTQYF. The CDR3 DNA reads TGTGCCACCAGTGATTTAGGGCAGGGGAGAGGTACGCAGTATTTT.

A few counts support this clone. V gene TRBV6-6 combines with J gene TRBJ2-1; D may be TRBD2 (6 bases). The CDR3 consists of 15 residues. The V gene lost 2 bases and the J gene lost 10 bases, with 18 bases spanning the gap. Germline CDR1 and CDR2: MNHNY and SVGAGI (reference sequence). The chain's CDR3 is CASSYPQRLGSEQFF. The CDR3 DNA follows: TGTGCCAGCAGTTACCCCCAGAGACTAGGGAGCGAGCAGTTCTTC.

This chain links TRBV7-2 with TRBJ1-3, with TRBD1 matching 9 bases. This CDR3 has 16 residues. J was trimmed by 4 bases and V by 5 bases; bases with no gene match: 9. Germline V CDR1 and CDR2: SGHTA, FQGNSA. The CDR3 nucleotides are TGTGCCAGCAGCCCCGATCGGGGGACAGGGGGAAACACCATATATTTT. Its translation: CASSPDRGTGGNTIYF.

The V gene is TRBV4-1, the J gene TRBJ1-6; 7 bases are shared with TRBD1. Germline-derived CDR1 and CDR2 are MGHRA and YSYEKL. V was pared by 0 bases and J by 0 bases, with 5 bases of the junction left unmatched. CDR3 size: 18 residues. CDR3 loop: CASSQDRDSSSYNSPLHF. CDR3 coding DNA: TGCGCCAGCAGCCAAGATCGGGACAGCAGCTCCTATAATTCACCCCTCCACTTT.

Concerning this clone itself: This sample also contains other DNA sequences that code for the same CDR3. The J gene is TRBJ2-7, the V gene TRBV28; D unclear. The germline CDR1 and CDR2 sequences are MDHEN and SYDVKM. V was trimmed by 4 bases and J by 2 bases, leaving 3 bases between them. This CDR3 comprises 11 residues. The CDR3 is CASSSAYEQYF. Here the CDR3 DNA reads TGTGCCAGCAGTTCCGCCTACGAGCAGTACTTC.

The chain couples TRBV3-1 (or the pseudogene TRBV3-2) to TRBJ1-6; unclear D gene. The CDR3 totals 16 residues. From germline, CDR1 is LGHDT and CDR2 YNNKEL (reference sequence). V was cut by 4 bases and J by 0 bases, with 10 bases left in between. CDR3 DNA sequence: TGTGCCAGCAGCCTAGGCCCTAGCTCCTATAATTCACCCCTCCACTTT. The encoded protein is CASSLGPSSYNSPLHF.

CDR3 nucleotide sequence: TGTGCCAGCAGCTTAGGTGGCGTCGGGCAAGAGACCCAGTACTTC. This gives the protein CASSLGGVGQETQYF. This chain uses TRBV7-2 with TRBJ2-5; the D is unclear. Germline CDR1 SGHTA, CDR2 FQGNSA. V lost 1 base and J lost 2, with 11 bases in between. The CDR3 is 15 amino acids.